These T cell receptor beta chains were read from a single sample in a study of human T cells and chemical hapten exposure. MiXCR, run by TCRdb on the RACE reads, gives a single entry per CDR3 protein. The repertoire consists of tens of thousands of distinct CDR3 sequences, with around 9.5% occurring once and the leading ten covering 26%. Sequences were derived from whole blood, sampled in connection with sensitization to the hapten diphenylcyclopropenone (DPC). The receptors shown here come from a man aged 50-60 years with alopecia areata. Some clones in this sample may be carry-over from other donors' samples. Each CDR3 is given with its conserved first and last residue. A D gene is named only where the DNA matches it firmly. A row's size may be missing; if present it is once, few, many or a size class.

15	TRBD1	many	TRBV6-1	TRBJ2-7	CASRLTGTGSYEQYF	TGTGCCAGCAGATTAACCGGGACAGGGAGCTACGAGCAGTACTTC
15	TRBD1	NA	TRBV13	TRBJ2-7	CASSFPGTGGREQYF	TGTGCCAGCAGCTTTCCCGGGACAGGGGGCAGGGAGCAGTACTTC
17	TRBD2	many	TRBV3-1	TRBJ2-1	CASSQVTSGRDDNEQFF	TGTGCCAGCAGCCAAGTCACTAGCGGGAGAGATGACAATGAGCAGTTCTTC
14	TRBD1	many	TRBV20-1	TRBJ2-7	CSANGQGFSYEQYF	TGCAGTGCTAATGGACAGGGCTTCTCCTACGAGCAGTACTTC
15	NA	few	TRBV28	TRBJ1-3	CASNEPGLARDTIYF	TGTGCCAGCAATGAGCCGGGACTAGCGAGGGACACCATATATTTT
12	NA	many	TRBV2	TRBJ2-3	CASSEFVDTQYF	TGTGCCAGCAGTGAATTTGTTGATACGCAGTATTTT
12	NA	many	TRBV29-1	TRBJ1-5	CSVEEDGQPQHF	TGCAGCGTTGAAGAGGACGGTCAGCCCCAGCATTTT
15	TRBD2	NA	TRBV6-5	TRBJ2-7	CASSTGGLASYEQYF	TGTGCCAGCAGTACGGGAGGACTAGCGAGCTACGAGCAGTACTTC
17	NA	many	TRBV28	TRBJ2-4	CASRKDDRRLAKNIQYF	TGTGCCAGCAGGAAGGATGATCGAAGACTAGCCAAAAACATTCAGTACTTC
15	NA	few	TRBV11-3	TRBJ2-6	CASSLGEAGANVLTF	TGTGCCAGCAGCTTAGGAGAGGCCGGGGCCAACGTCCTGACTTTC
12	NA	many	TRBV29-1	TRBJ1-6	CSVAQGDSPLHF	TGCAGCGTTGCACAGGGAGATTCACCCCTCCACTTT
16	NA	NA	TRBV28	TRBJ2-3	CASSLIGHGGTDTQYF	TGTGCCAGCAGTTTGATAGGTCATGGGGGCACAGATACGCAGTATTTT
12	NA	NA	TRBV7-8	TRBJ2-7	CASSSYSGEQYF	TGTGCCAGCAGCTCCTACTCTGGCGAGCAGTACTTC
15	TRBD2	many	TRBV19	TRBJ2-3	CASSPGGVSTDTQYF	TGTGCCAGTAGCCCGGGAGGCGTGAGCACAGATACGCAGTATTTT
13	NA	many	TRBV20-1	TRBJ2-1	CSARGDFYNEQFF	TGCAGTGCTAGAGGGGACTTTTACAATGAGCAGTTCTTC
14	NA	many	TRBV5-1	TRBJ1-6	CASSGQGSNSPLHF	TGCGCCAGCAGCGGGCAGGGGAGTAATTCACCCCTCCACTTT
15	TRBD2	NA	TRBV27	TRBJ2-2	CASSRGGAKAGELFF	TGTGCCAGCTCCCGGGGGGGCGCGAAGGCCGGGGAGCTGTTTTTT
14	TRBD1	many	TRBV18	TRBJ2-3	CASSSQGASDTQYF	TGTGCCAGCTCATCCCAGGGGGCTTCGGATACGCAGTATTTT
15	NA	few	TRBV20-1	TRBJ1-2	CSARVLSDTSYGYTF	TGCAGTGCTAGAGTCCTTTCGGACACCTCCTATGGCTACACCTTC
18	TRBD2	many	TRBV3-1	TRBJ2-5	CASSQASGLAGVQETQYF	TGTGCCAGCAGCCAAGCCTCGGGACTAGCGGGAGTCCAAGAGACCCAGTACTTC
11	NA	many	TRBV30	TRBJ2-4	CAWKQDNIQYF	TGTGCCTGGAAACAGGACAACATTCAGTACTTC
12	NA	few	TRBV29-1	TRBJ2-7	CSAGRTEYEQYF	TGCAGCGCGGGTAGAACGGAATACGAGCAGTACTTC
13	NA	NA	TRBV6-2/TRBV6-3	TRBJ1-2	CASSPGQRYGYTF	TGTGCCAGCAGTCCCGGACAGCGCTATGGCTACACCTTC
15	TRBD1	NA	TRBV4-3	TRBJ2-1	CASSQGWTGADEQFF	TGCGCCAGCAGCCAAGGGTGGACAGGGGCCGATGAGCAGTTCTTC
19	TRBD2	NA	TRBV5-1	TRBJ2-1	CASSLEATSGRARYNEQFF	TGCGCCAGCAGCTTGGAGGCGACTAGCGGGAGGGCCAGGTACAATGAGCAGTTCTTC
16	NA	many	TRBV3-1	TRBJ2-7	CASSWTSGRATYEQYF	TGTGCCAGCAGCTGGACCTCCGGCAGGGCAACCTACGAGCAGTACTTC
12	NA	many	TRBV11-2	TRBJ2-7	CASSFTPERRYF	TGTGCCAGCAGCTTCACCCCGGAGAGAAGGTACTTC
18	NA	NA	TRBV7-9	TRBJ1-5	CASSRTTRQPYSNQPQHF	TGTGCCAGCAGCCGAACGACGAGGCAACCTTATAGCAATCAGCCCCAGCATTTT
20	TRBD1	NA	TRBV6-2/TRBV6-3	TRBJ2-1	CASSYYRDRGRRVPYNEQFF	TGTGCCAGCAGTTACTACAGGGACAGGGGGCGAAGGGTGCCCTACAATGAGCAGTTCTTC
13	NA	many	TRBV5-5	TRBJ2-7	CASSLFQGNEQYF	TGTGCCAGCAGCTTGTTTCAGGGGAACGAGCAGTACTTC
13	NA	many	TRBV7-2	TRBJ2-3	CASSSRRTDTQYF	TGTGCCAGCAGCTCCCGGAGGACAGATACGCAGTATTTT
16	NA	many	TRBV2	TRBJ2-6	CASSAGMGSGANVLTF	TGTGCCAGCAGTGCGGGGATGGGGTCTGGGGCCAACGTCCTGACTTTC
12	NA	many	TRBV7-9	TRBJ2-7	CASSTLPYEQYF	TGTGCCAGCAGCACCCTTCCCTACGAGCAGTACTTC
15	TRBD2	many	TRBV6-5	TRBJ2-7	CASSYTSGSSYEQYF	TGTGCCAGCAGTTACACTAGCGGGAGCTCCTACGAGCAGTACTTC
14	TRBD2	few	TRBV6-5	TRBJ2-1	CASTQLSGDNEQFF	TGTGCCAGCACCCAATTGAGCGGGGACAATGAGCAGTTCTTC
15	NA	few	TRBV27	TRBJ2-1	CASRLGSYSYNEQFF	TGTGCCAGCAGACTCGGCTCGTACTCCTACAATGAGCAGTTCTTC
12	NA	few	TRBV4-1	TRBJ2-3	CASSQDTDTQYF	TGCGCCAGCAGCCAGGACACAGATACGCAGTATTTT
17	TRBD1	NA	TRBV10-3	TRBJ1-6	CAISEGLGQGARSPLHF	TGTGCCATCAGTGAGGGCTTAGGACAGGGGGCTAGATCACCCCTCCACTTT
13	NA	many	TRBV28	TRBJ2-7	CASKGDGPYEQYF	TGTGCCAGCAAAGGGGACGGACCCTACGAGCAGTACTTC
14	TRBD1	few	TRBV12-3/TRBV12-4	TRBJ1-1	CASSFRQGVTEAFF	TGTGCCAGCAGTTTTCGGCAGGGGGTCACTGAAGCTTTCTTT
13	TRBD1	NA	TRBV12-3/TRBV12-4	TRBJ1-6	CASSSGGNSPLHF	TGTGCCAGCAGTTCAGGGGGTAATTCACCCCTCCACTTT